A selection of T cell receptor beta chains follows, all from one sample in a study of OX40 agonist ivuxolimab in advanced cancers. This table comes from immunoSEQ multiplex PCR, and its TCRdb copy is limited to in-frame clones, with some not included. The sample holds approximately 69,000 clones, about four fifths seen once. Sample: CD4+ or CD8+ T cells sorted from blood, taken in a trial of the OX40 agonist ivuxolimab. The source of these receptors is an adult with an advanced solid tumor such as melanoma, head and neck, liver or kidney cancer. Each CDR3 is given with its conserved first and last residue. A D gene is named only where the DNA matches it firmly. Size values are once, few and many counts, or a class for expanded clones, and some rows have none.

clone size: NA; J gene: TRBJ1-2; V gene: TRBV5-8; D gene: NA; CDR3 DNA: TGTGCCAGCAGCTTGGTGGGCCAGGGCCGCTATGGCTACACCTTC; CDR3 protein: CASSLVGQGRYGYTF
clone size: once; J gene: TRBJ2-1; V gene: TRBV6-4; D gene: NA; CDR3 DNA: TGTGCCAGCAGTGACTCCCTAGGGTCTGAGCAGTTCTTC; CDR3 protein: CASSDSLGSEQFF
clone size: NA; J gene: TRBJ1-5; V gene: TRBV5-4; D gene: NA; CDR3 DNA: TGTGCCAGCAGCGGAGGTGGGGGGCCCCAGCATTTT; CDR3 protein: CASSGGGGPQHF
clone size: NA; J gene: TRBJ2-7; V gene: TRBV14; D gene: TRBD1; CDR3 DNA: TGTGCCAGCAGCCAAGAGGACAGGCGATACTTAAGCTCCTACGAGCAGTACTTC; CDR3 protein: CASSQEDRRYLSSYEQYF
clone size: NA; J gene: TRBJ1-1; V gene: TRBV28; D gene: NA; CDR3 DNA: TGTGCCAGCACCAAAGTGAACACTGAAGCTTTCTTT; CDR3 protein: CASTKVNTEAFF
clone size: few; J gene: TRBJ1-2; V gene: TRBV2; D gene: NA; CDR3 DNA: TGTGCCAGCAGACGGACAGACTATGGCTACACCTTC; CDR3 protein: CASRRTDYGYTF
clone size: NA; J gene: TRBJ1-5; V gene: TRBV14; D gene: NA; CDR3 DNA: TGTGCCAGCAGCCAAGATCGGGGTCAGCCCCAGCATTTT; CDR3 protein: CASSQDRGQPQHF
clone size: NA; J gene: TRBJ1-1; V gene: TRBV10-3; D gene: NA; CDR3 DNA: TGTGCCATCAAGAGGGAGATGAACACTGAAGCTTTCTTT; CDR3 protein: CAIKREMNTEAFF
clone size: NA; J gene: TRBJ2-7; V gene: TRBV28; D gene: NA; CDR3 DNA: TGTGCCAGTTTTAGCGGAACTAGCTCCTACGAGCAGTACTTC; CDR3 protein: CASFSGTSSYEQYF
clone size: NA; J gene: TRBJ2-7; V gene: TRBV6-6; D gene: NA; CDR3 DNA: TGTGCCAGCAAAGACGGACCCTACGAGCAGTACTTC; CDR3 protein: CASKDGPYEQYF
clone size: NA; J gene: TRBJ2-3; V gene: TRBV5-4; D gene: NA; CDR3 DNA: TGTGCCAGCAGCTTAGGTGGCAGTCGCACAGATACGCAGTATTTT; CDR3 protein: CASSLGGSRTDTQYF
clone size: NA; J gene: TRBJ1-3; V gene: TRBV5-1; D gene: NA; CDR3 DNA: TGCGCCAGCAGCCCCCCAACGGTTGGTGCTGGAAACACCATATATTTT; CDR3 protein: CASSPPTVGAGNTIYF
clone size: NA; J gene: TRBJ2-3; V gene: TRBV5-1; D gene: NA; CDR3 DNA: TGCGCCAGCAGCTTGGCCCTCGGGGTCACAGATACGCAGTATTTT; CDR3 protein: CASSLALGVTDTQYF
clone size: NA; J gene: TRBJ2-7; V gene: TRBV11-2; D gene: NA; CDR3 DNA: TGTGCCAGCAGCTCCGCGGCGTGGCAGTACTTC; CDR3 protein: CASSSAAWQYF
clone size: NA; J gene: TRBJ1-2; V gene: TRBV7-9; D gene: NA; CDR3 DNA: TGTGCCAGCAGCTTACCCGGGAACATAGCTAACTATGGCTACACCTTC; CDR3 protein: CASSLPGNIANYGYTF
clone size: NA; J gene: TRBJ1-2; V gene: TRBV19; D gene: NA; CDR3 DNA: TGTGCCAGTAGTAGGTCGGGGGACTATGGCTACACCTTC; CDR3 protein: CASSRSGDYGYTF
clone size: once; J gene: TRBJ2-5; V gene: TRBV9; D gene: TRBD2; CDR3 DNA: TGTGCCAGCAGCTTCTCTAGCGGGGGGCAAGAGACCCAGTACTTC; CDR3 protein: CASSFSSGGQETQYF
clone size: NA; J gene: TRBJ2-7; V gene: TRBV28; D gene: NA; CDR3 DNA: TGTGCCAGCAGTGGACAGAGAGGTTCCTACGAGCAGTACTTC; CDR3 protein: CASSGQRGSYEQYF
clone size: NA; J gene: TRBJ2-7; V gene: TRBV11-3; D gene: TRBD1; CDR3 DNA: TGTGCCAGCAGCCCGGGACAGGTGGGATACGAGCAGTACTTC; CDR3 protein: CASSPGQVGYEQYF
clone size: NA; J gene: TRBJ1-2; V gene: TRBV5-6; D gene: TRBD1; CDR3 DNA: TGTGCCAGCAGCCCCGACACCGGGACAGGGTATGGCTACACCTTC; CDR3 protein: CASSPDTGTGYGYTF
clone size: NA; J gene: TRBJ2-5; V gene: TRBV4-2; D gene: TRBD2; CDR3 DNA: TGTGCCAGCAGCCAAGAGACTAGCGGGGGGGCTAGAGAGACCCAGTACTTC; CDR3 protein: CASSQETSGGARETQYF
clone size: NA; J gene: TRBJ2-5; V gene: TRBV4-2; D gene: TRBD1; CDR3 DNA: TGTGCCAGCAGCGCGGGACAGGGCGAAGAGACCCAGTACTTC; CDR3 protein: CASSAGQGEETQYF
clone size: NA; J gene: TRBJ1-1; V gene: TRBV2; D gene: NA; CDR3 DNA: TGTGCCAGCAGCAAAGGCCTGTACACTGAAGCTTTCTTT; CDR3 protein: CASSKGLYTEAFF
clone size: NA; J gene: TRBJ2-3; V gene: TRBV10-3; D gene: NA; CDR3 DNA: TGTGCCATCAGTCCTCAGGTCGGCGGGGGCACAGATACGCAGTATTTT; CDR3 protein: CAISPQVGGGTDTQYF
clone size: NA; J gene: TRBJ2-1; V gene: TRBV7-2; D gene: TRBD2; CDR3 DNA: TGTGCCAGCAGCTTAGTAGGGACAGCGGGGGGAACAATCAATGAGCAGTTCTTC; CDR3 protein: CASSLVGTAGGTINEQFF
clone size: NA; J gene: TRBJ1-1; V gene: TRBV29-1; D gene: NA; CDR3 DNA: TGCAGCGTTGAAGACGGGTGGGGGGACACTGAAGCTTTCTTT; CDR3 protein: CSVEDGWGDTEAFF
clone size: few; J gene: TRBJ1-1; V gene: TRBV7-9; D gene: TRBD1; CDR3 DNA: TGTGCCAGCAGCCACCCGAAGAGGAGGGGGCGGGAAGGGAACACTGAAGCTTTCTTT; CDR3 protein: CASSHPKRRGREGNTEAFF
clone size: NA; J gene: TRBJ2-7; V gene: TRBV5-1; D gene: NA; CDR3 DNA: TGCGCCAGCAGCTTGGACGGGGGCGCGTACGAGCAGTACTTC; CDR3 protein: CASSLDGGAYEQYF
clone size: NA; J gene: TRBJ1-2; V gene: TRBV11-2; D gene: NA; CDR3 DNA: TGTGCCAGCACCGTTACTCCAGGGAAGGCCATTTATGGCTACACCTTC; CDR3 protein: CASTVTPGKAIYGYTF
clone size: NA; J gene: TRBJ1-2; V gene: TRBV19; D gene: TRBD1; CDR3 DNA: TGTGCCAGTAAAGGGACAGGGTCTATCTATGGCTACACCTTC; CDR3 protein: CASKGTGSIYGYTF
clone size: NA; J gene: TRBJ2-6; V gene: TRBV5-1; D gene: NA; CDR3 DNA: TGCGCCAGCAGACTAACCGGGGGCTCTGGGGCCAACGTCCTGACTTTC; CDR3 protein: CASRLTGGSGANVLTF
clone size: NA; J gene: TRBJ2-1; V gene: TRBV13; D gene: NA; CDR3 DNA: TGTGCCAGCAGCTTAGAGGCGGACAATGAGCAGTTCTTC; CDR3 protein: CASSLEADNEQFF
clone size: NA; J gene: TRBJ1-3; V gene: TRBV4-1; D gene: TRBD1; CDR3 DNA: TGCGCCAGCAGCCGCGGGACAGGGATAGGAAACACCATATATTTT; CDR3 protein: CASSRGTGIGNTIYF
clone size: NA; J gene: TRBJ1-1; V gene: TRBV2; D gene: TRBD1; CDR3 DNA: TGTGCCAGCAGTGTAAACAGGGGCCGAACTGAAGCTTTCTTT; CDR3 protein: CASSVNRGRTEAFF
clone size: few; J gene: TRBJ1-6; V gene: TRBV11-3; D gene: NA; CDR3 DNA: TGTGCCAGCAGCTCGGGACGGAGTAATTCACCCCTCCACTTT; CDR3 protein: CASSSGRSNSPLHF
clone size: NA; J gene: TRBJ2-1; V gene: TRBV30; D gene: TRBD2; CDR3 DNA: TGTGCCTGGATGGGTTCTAGCGGGAGTTACAATGAGCAGTTCTTC; CDR3 protein: CAWMGSSGSYNEQFF
clone size: NA; J gene: TRBJ1-2; V gene: TRBV5-1; D gene: NA; CDR3 DNA: TGCGCCAGCAGCTCCCCACCTGGGGGCTACACCTTC; CDR3 protein: CASSSPPGGYTF
clone size: NA; J gene: TRBJ2-3; V gene: TRBV7-2; D gene: TRBD2; CDR3 DNA: TGTGCCAGCAGCTTAGGGCGGGGGGGGACAGATACGCAGTATTTT; CDR3 protein: CASSLGRGGTDTQYF
clone size: NA; J gene: TRBJ1-2; V gene: TRBV28; D gene: TRBD1; CDR3 DNA: TGTGCCAGCAGCTACAGGGGGAACAAAAACTATGGCTACACCTTC; CDR3 protein: CASSYRGNKNYGYTF
clone size: NA; J gene: TRBJ1-4; V gene: TRBV7-2; D gene: NA; CDR3 DNA: TGTGCCAGCAGCCAAGACTTGAGGGCTAATGAAAAACTGTTTTTT; CDR3 protein: CASSQDLRANEKLFF
clone size: NA; J gene: TRBJ2-7; V gene: TRBV6-5; D gene: TRBD1; CDR3 DNA: TGTGCCAGCAGTTACGAGGGACAGGGACGTCGGGAGCAGTACTTC; CDR3 protein: CASSYEGQGRREQYF